Sequencing of this TCR beta chain was carried out in a study of shared clonotypes between healthy human individuals. Study overall: Contributing individuals were a couple of females and three males aged 18 to 49. Study-wide findings and caveats: Naive subsets generally had larger estimated richness than memory subsets. The rarefaction results pointed to incomplete sorted-subset sequencing despite large depth.

In the case of this clone: The antigen is unknown.

Researchers divided each subset's genomic DNA evenly across several immunoSEQ plates. TCRdb's table, derived via immunoSEQ multiplex PCR, lists solely in-frame clones and lacks some. Of 2 million to 2.5 million clones in the sample, roughly 93% were seen once. Specimen: naive CD4+ T cells from PBMCs. Subset here: CD45RA+ positively selected. The sequence was obtained from a man younger than 30 in good health. Some clones in this sample may be carry-over from other donors' samples.

The CDR3 nucleotides read TGTGCCAGCAGTCCGCCTCTCCGGGACAGGGCCGCCTGCACCTTC. It encodes CASSPPLRDRAACTF. The V call is TRBV6-6, the J call TRBJ1-2; TRBD1 matches at 9 bases. Germline V lookup: CDR1 MNHNY, CDR2 SVGAGI (reference sequence). J lost 13 bases, V lost 5 bases, and 17 bases had no gene match. The CDR3 totals 15 residues.